Below are 9 T cell receptor beta chains sequenced from a single sample in a study of CD8 T cells in Susac syndrome. Random hexamers were used to reverse transcribe an amount of about 0.5 to 1 ug RNA. TCRdb itself ran the immunoSEQ multiplex PCR reads through MiXCR, one entry per CDR3 protein. The sample has 200,000 to 250,000 distinct CDR3 sequences, 85% to 95% seen once. The sequencing sample was made of CD4+ T cells from PBMCs. These receptors originate from a human donor with multiple sclerosis.

The chain links TRBV6-1 to TRBJ2-7; tentatively, D is TRBD1 (6 bases). Per the germline V gene, CDR1 is MNHNS and CDR2 is SASEGT. Deletions cut 3 bases from V and 4 bases from J, with 13 bases between. This CDR3 has 14 amino acids. The CDR3 DNA reads TGTGCCAGCAGTGAGTCTCAGGGGCTTTACGAGCAGTACGTC. It specifies CASSESQGLYEQYV.

V gene TRBV5-1 combines with J gene TRBJ1-1, with 7 bases matching TRBD1. The CDR3 totals 17 residues. Trimming cost V 4 bases and J 0 bases; bases outside gene matches: 12. In germline, CDR1 is SGHRS, CDR2 YFSETQ. CDR3 coding DNA: TGCGCCAGCAGCGGAGGACAGGTTCGGACTATGAACACTGAAGCTTTCTTT. Encoded protein: CASSGGQVRTMNTEAFF.

This clonotype was seen only once. The chain uses TRBV27 and TRBJ2-5, with a possible D match to TRBD1 (6 bases). Trimming shortened V by 6 bases and J by 0 bases, and 11 bases separated the two germline ends. The CDR3 has 14 residues. Germline V gives CDR1 MNHEY, CDR2 SMNVEV (reference sequence). The CDR3 region is CASSRDTDQETQYF. For the CDR3, the DNA is TGTGCCAGCAGCCGGGACACCGACCAAGAGACCCAGTACTTC.

On this clonotype itself: One end of the junction fails to match germline, which may point to a read error. The rearrangement joins TRBV7-3 to TRBJ2-2; D gene ambiguous. CDR3 length: 12 residues. Germline lookup yields CDR1 SGHTA and CDR2 FQGTGA. The CDR3 protein is CASSLNAGELFF. In nucleotides, the CDR3 is TGTGCCAGCAGCTTGAACGCCGGGGAGCTGTTTTTT.

The table lists this clonotype with a count of one. The rearrangement uses TRBV12-3 or TRBV12-4 and TRBJ1-1; D unresolved. V was clipped by 6 bases and J by 7 bases, with 12 bases between them. This CDR3 contains 12 residues. Here the CDR3 reads CASSLPAGEAFF. For the CDR3, the DNA is TGTGCCAGCAGCCTCCCTGCGGGTGAAGCTTTCTTT.

The chain carries TRBV11-2 and TRBJ2-5, with 9 bases fitting TRBD2. The germline gives CDR1 SGHAT, CDR2 FQNNGV. The CDR3 is made up of 14 amino acids. V was pared by 7 bases and J by 5 bases, with 8 bases of the junction left unmatched. In DNA form, the CDR3 reads TGTGCCAGCACCGTAGCGGGAGCATGGGAGACCCAGTACTTC. Translating it yields CASTVAGAWETQYF.

The chain employs TRBV5-6 and TRBJ2-1; 7 bases fit TRBD1. The CDR3 spans 15 residues. CDR1 and CDR2 (germline): SGHDT, YYEEEE. The V and J ends lost 4 bases and 4 bases, in that order; junction bases with no gene match: 8. DNA of the CDR3: TGTGCCAGCAGCCCCCCGGGACAGCTTTACAATGAGCAGTTCTTC. This encodes CASSPPGQLYNEQFF. The full variable domain, rest sourced from reference TRBV5-6 and TRBJ2-1, is DAGVTQSPTHLIKTRGQQVTLRCSPKSGHDTVSWYQQALGQGPQFIFQYYEEEERQRGNFPDRFSGHQFPNYSSELNVNALLLGDSALYLCASSPPGQLYNEQFFGPGTRLTVL.

The V and J genes are TRBV4-2 and TRBJ2-7; D unclear. CDR1 and CDR2 from the germline V gene are LGHNA and YNFKEQ. The CDR3 totals 15 residues. V was clipped by 4 bases and J by 0 bases, with 13 bases between them. In DNA form, the CDR3 reads TGTGCCAGCAGCCGCAACGGCGGCGGCTCCTACGAGCAGTACTTC. It codes for CASSRNGGGSYEQYF.

The chain uses TRBV6-6 and TRBJ1-6; D gene unclear. The ends were cut back, 0 bases at V and 8 bases at J, with 14 bases in the middle. Germline loops: CDR1 MNHNY, CDR2 SVGAGI (reference sequence). This CDR3 has 16 residues. The CDR3 coding sequence is TGTGCCAGCAGTTACTCGATCGTAGACGGATATTCACCCCTCCACTTT. As protein: CASSYSIVDGYSPLHF.